This T cell receptor (beta chain) was found in a study of cytomegalovirus exposure and HLA in healthy donors. About the research overall: Most genotyped donors, over 70% of more than 300, had Caucasian-associated genetic ancestry. Study-wide points: The study labeled roughly 160 TCR beta chains cytomegalovirus-associated. Follow-up analysis seemed to connect common viral pathogens with several of the most significant clusters identified. A further, later analysis showed that HLA-associated TCR beta chains (compared with equally common others) were more clonally expanded.

V was trimmed by 4 bases and J by 1 base, leaving 18 bases between them. The CDR3 sequence is 17 residues long. Germline CDR1 SGHTS, CDR2 YDEGEE. Concerning this clone itself: Its antigen is unknown.

This PCR relied on a set of 60 Vbeta primers and 13 Jbeta primers. Libraries were prepared by immunoSEQ multiplex PCR; TCRdb keeps only in-frame clonotypes and omits some of them. This table has 150,000 or so clones, 80% to 90% appearing once. Sequencing was performed on PBMCs. This TCR was sampled from a woman younger than 35 in good health and CMV-seronegative. The chain uses TRBV5-8 and TRBJ1-5, with D unresolved. CDR3 residues: CASSPTGWETSNQPQHF. In nucleotides, the CDR3 is TGTGCCAGCAGCCCCACGGGGTGGGAGACCAGCAATCAGCCCCAGCATTTT. The variable domain in full, completed from reference TRBV5-8 and TRBJ1-5, reads EAGVTQSPTHLIKTRGQQATLRCSPISGHTSVYWYQQALGLGLQFLLWYDEGEERNRGNFPPRFSGRQFPNYSSELNVNALELEDSALYLCASSPTGWETSNQPQHFGDGTRLSIL.